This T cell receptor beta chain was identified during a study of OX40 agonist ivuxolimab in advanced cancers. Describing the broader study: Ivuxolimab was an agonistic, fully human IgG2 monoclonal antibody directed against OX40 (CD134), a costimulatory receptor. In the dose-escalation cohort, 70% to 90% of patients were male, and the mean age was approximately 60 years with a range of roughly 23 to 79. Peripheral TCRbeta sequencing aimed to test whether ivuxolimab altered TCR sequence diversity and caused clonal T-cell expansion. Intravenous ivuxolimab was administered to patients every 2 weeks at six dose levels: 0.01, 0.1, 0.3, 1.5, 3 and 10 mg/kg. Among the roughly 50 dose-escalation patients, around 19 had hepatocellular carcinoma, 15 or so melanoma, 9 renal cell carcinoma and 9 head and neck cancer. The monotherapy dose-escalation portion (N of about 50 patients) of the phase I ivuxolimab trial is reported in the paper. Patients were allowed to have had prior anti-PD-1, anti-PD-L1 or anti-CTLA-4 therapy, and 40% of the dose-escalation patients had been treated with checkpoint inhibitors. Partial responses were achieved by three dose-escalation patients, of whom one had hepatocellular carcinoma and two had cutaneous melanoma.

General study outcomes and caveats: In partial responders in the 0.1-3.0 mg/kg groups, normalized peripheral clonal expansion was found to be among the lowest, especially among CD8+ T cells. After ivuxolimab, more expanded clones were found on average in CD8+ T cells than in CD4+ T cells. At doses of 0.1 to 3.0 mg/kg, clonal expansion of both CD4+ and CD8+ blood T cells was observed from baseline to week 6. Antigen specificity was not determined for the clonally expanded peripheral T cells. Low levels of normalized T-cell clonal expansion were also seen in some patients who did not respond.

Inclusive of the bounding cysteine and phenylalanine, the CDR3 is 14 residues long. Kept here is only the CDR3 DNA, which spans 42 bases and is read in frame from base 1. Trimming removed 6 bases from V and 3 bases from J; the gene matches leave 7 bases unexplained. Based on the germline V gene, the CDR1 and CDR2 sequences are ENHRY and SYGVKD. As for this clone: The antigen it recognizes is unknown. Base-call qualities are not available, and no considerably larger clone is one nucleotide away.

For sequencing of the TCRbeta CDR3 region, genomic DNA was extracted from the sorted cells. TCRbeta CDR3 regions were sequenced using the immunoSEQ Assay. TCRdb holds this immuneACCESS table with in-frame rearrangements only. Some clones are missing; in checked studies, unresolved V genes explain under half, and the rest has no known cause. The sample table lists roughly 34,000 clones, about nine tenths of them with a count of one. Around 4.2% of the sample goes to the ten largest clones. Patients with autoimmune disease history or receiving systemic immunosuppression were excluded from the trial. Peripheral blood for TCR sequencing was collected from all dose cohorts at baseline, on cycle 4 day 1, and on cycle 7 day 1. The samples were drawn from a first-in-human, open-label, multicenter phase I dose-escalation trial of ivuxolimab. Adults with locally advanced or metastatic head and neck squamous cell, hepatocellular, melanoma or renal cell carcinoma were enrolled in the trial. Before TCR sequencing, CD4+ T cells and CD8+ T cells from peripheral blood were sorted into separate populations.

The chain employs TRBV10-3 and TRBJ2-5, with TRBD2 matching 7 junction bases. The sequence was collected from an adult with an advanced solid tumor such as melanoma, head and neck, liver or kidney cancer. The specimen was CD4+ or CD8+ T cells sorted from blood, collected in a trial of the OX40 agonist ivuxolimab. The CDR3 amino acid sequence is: CAIRSGGGEETQYF. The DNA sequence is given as TGTGCCATCAGATCAGGCGGGGGTGAAGAGACCCAGTACTTC.